This T cell receptor (beta chain) is from a study of T cell changes during pregnancy in multiple sclerosis. The CDR3 is made up of 15 amino acids. The germline CDR1 and CDR2 sequences are MNHEY and SMNVEV (reference sequence). Trimming took 0 bases from V and 3 from J, leaving 8 bases between them. Method: immunoSEQ multiplex PCR; TCRdb's copy keeps in-frame clones and lacks some. In the table there are about 71,000 clones, roughly nine tenths of which are singletons. The chain carries TRBV27 and TRBJ2-2, with D perhaps TRBD2 (6 bases). This clonotype originated in a female donor with multiple sclerosis, enrolled in a pregnancy study. Sequenced material: peripheral blood, taken in the third trimester of pregnancy. The CDR3 DNA is TGTGCCAGCAGTTTATCGGGACTCTACACCGGGGAGCTGTTTTTT. Encoded protein: CASSLSGLYTGELFF.